What follows are 30 T cell receptor beta chains derived from one specimen sequenced in a study of OX40 agonist ivuxolimab in advanced cancers. The repertoire was sequenced with immunoSEQ multiplex PCR; TCRdb's copy has only in-frame clones and lacks some. Here the sample spans over 60,000 clones, 85% being singletons. Sequences were derived from CD4+ or CD8+ T cells sorted from blood, sampled in a trial of the OX40 agonist ivuxolimab. Receptors originate from an adult with an advanced solid tumor such as melanoma, head and neck, liver or kidney cancer.

The gene calls are TRBV28 and TRBJ1-4; TRBD1 is a possible D gene (5 bases). The CDR3 loop spans 13 amino acids. Germline CDR1 and CDR2: MDHEN and SYDVKM. Between the trimmed V and J ends, which lost 8 bases and 5 bases, there was a span of 12 bases. CDR3 nucleotide sequence: TGTGCCAGCCGAACTGGGGCGAATGAAAAACTGTTTTTT. Translating it yields CASRTGANEKLFF.

The chain employs TRBV7-3 and TRBJ2-2; TRBD1 is a possible D gene (5 bases). Per germline, CDR1 SGHTA and CDR2 FQGTGA. Trimming cost V 4 bases and J 6 bases, with 9 bases left between them. The CDR3 covers 13 residues. CDR3 coding DNA: TGTGCCAGCAGCTCGCAGGGTTCCGGGGAGCTGTTTTTT. Protein: CASSSQGSGELFF.

The chain's CDR3 is CASSYSYEQYF. The CDR3 nucleotides read TGTGCCAGCAGCTATTCCTACGAGCAGTACTTC. V is TRBV5-5 and J is TRBJ2-7; no definite D call. The V end lost 3 bases, the J end lost 1 base, and 2 bases lay between the germline ends. CDR1 and CDR2 from the germline V gene are SGHKS and YYEKEE (reference sequence). CDR3 size: 11 residues.

J is TRBJ1-5 and V is TRBV19; D is perhaps TRBD1 (6 bases). Germline-derived CDR1 and CDR2 are LNHDA and SQIVND (reference sequence). V lost 1 base and J 9 bases, leaving 16 bases between the germline ends. This CDR3 region has 15 residues. CDR3 sequence reads: CASSIAGLGQRPQHF. In nucleotides, the CDR3 is TGTGCCAGTAGTATAGCAGGGCTTGGACAGAGGCCCCAGCATTTT.

The rearrangement links TRBV6-4 to TRBJ2-1, with 9 bases aligning to TRBD2. CDR1 MRHNA and CDR2 SNTAGT come from the germline V gene. This CDR3 is 15 amino acids long. The trim removed 6 bases at V and 3 bases at J, leaving 6 bases unmatched. In DNA form, the CDR3 reads TGTGCCAGCAGCAGAGCGGGAGGATACTACAATGAGCAGTTCTTC. This encodes CASSRAGGYYNEQFF.

The chain combines TRBV29-1 with TRBJ2-5; 12 bases line up with TRBD2. From germline, CDR1 is SQVTM and CDR2 ANQGSEA. The CDR3 runs to 17 residues. Trimming at V came to 6 bases and at J to 7 bases, leaving 18 bases not matched to a gene. CDR3 in amino acids: CSVASASGGVAPSTQYF. DNA of the CDR3: TGCAGCGTGGCCTCGGCTAGCGGGGGGGTCGCCCCATCGACCCAGTACTTC.

The gene calls are TRBV9 and TRBJ2-3; D tentatively fits TRBD1 or TRBD2 (5 bases each). The V end was cut by 4 bases, the J end by 0 bases, with 15 bases between. This CDR3 contains 16 residues. Per germline, CDR1 SGDLS and CDR2 YYNGEE. This CDR3 is CASSIVRGFSTDTQYF. The CDR3 DNA sequence: TGTGCCAGCAGCATTGTGAGGGGCTTCAGCACAGATACGCAGTATTTT.

V is TRBV5-6 and J is TRBJ2-2; 8 positions agree with TRBD1. The germline V gene has CDR1 SGHDT and CDR2 YYEEEE. Unmatched junction bases numbered 1, after V lost 1 base and J lost 5 bases. This CDR3 has 14 residues. The CDR3 sequence is CASSLTGGTGELFF. The CDR3 nucleotides are TGTGCCAGCAGCTTGACAGGGGGTACCGGGGAGCTGTTTTTT.

This chain links TRBV7-2 with TRBJ2-7; the D gene is possibly TRBD1 (6 bases). CDR3 length: 13 residues. The V and J ends lost 5 bases and 6 bases respectively, with 14 bases between them. From germline, CDR1 is SGHTA and CDR2 FQGNSA. CDR3: CASSMTGTPEQYF. In DNA, the CDR3 is TGTGCCAGCAGCATGACCGGGACACCCGAGCAGTACTTC. Looking up the rest from reference TRBV7-2 and TRBJ2-7 gives the full variable domain: GAGVSQSPSNKVTEKGKDVELRCDPISGHTALYWYRQSLGQGLEFLIYFQGNSAPDKSGLPSDRFSAERTGGSVSTLTIQRTQQEDSAVYLCASSMTGTPEQYFGPGTRLTVT.

The V and J genes are TRBV19 and TRBJ1-2; possibly TRBD1 for D (5 bases). CDR1 and CDR2 (germline): LNHDA, SQIVND (reference sequence). V was cut by 7 bases and J by 4 bases, with 13 bases left in between. The CDR3 sequence is 13 residues long. This chain's CDR3 is CASTATDLYGYTF. DNA for the CDR3: TGTGCCAGTACGGCGACAGATCTCTATGGCTACACCTTC.

This clone was detected only a few times. The chain uses TRBV7-3 and TRBJ2-3; the D gene is possibly TRBD2 (6 bases). CDR1 is SGHTA, CDR2 FQGTGA, per germline. This CDR3 spans 15 amino acids. V was trimmed by 5 bases and J by 0 bases, leaving 12 bases between them. For the CDR3, the DNA is TGTGCCAGCAGCGCTCTGGGGGGTAGCACAGATACGCAGTATTTT. Translation: CASSALGGSTDTQYF.

V usage is TRBV27 and J usage is TRBJ1-1; D is perhaps TRBD1 (6 bases). Trimming left V 2 bases short and J 0 bases short, with 13 bases between. There are 16 residues in the CDR3. Germline values: CDR1 MNHEY, CDR2 SMNVEV (reference sequence). CDR3 loop: CASSLEQGRMNTEAFF. As DNA, the CDR3 is TGTGCCAGCAGTTTAGAACAGGGACGAATGAACACTGAAGCTTTCTTT.

V and J are TRBV19 and TRBJ1-2; D not certain. CDR3 length: 11 amino acids. CDR1 is LNHDA and CDR2 is SQIVND in the germline V gene (reference sequence). Trimming stripped 7 bases from V and 2 bases from J, with 5 bases between. The CDR3 region has the DNA TGTGCCAGTATCGGGAACTATGGCTACACCTTC. Protein sequence: CASIGNYGYTF.

This chain connects TRBV7-3 to TRBJ2-7; TRBD1 matches 9 bases. Germline trimming cut 0 bases from V and 0 bases from J; bases unmatched to any gene: 3. The CDR3 loop spans 16 amino acids. The V gene's germline CDR1 is SGHTA and CDR2 FQGTGA. CDR3 residues: CASSLTGQGGSYEQYF. CDR3 nucleotide sequence: TGTGCCAGCAGCTTAACGGGACAGGGAGGCTCCTACGAGCAGTACTTC.

The V call is TRBV4-1, the J call TRBJ2-4; 11 bases fit TRBD2. Germline V gene sequence: CDR1 MGHRA, CDR2 YSYEKL. The J segment lost 0 bases and the V segment lost 0 bases, leaving 7 bases of the junction unmatched. The CDR3 runs to 19 residues. DNA of the CDR3: TGCGCCAGCAGCCAAGATTCAACTAGCGGGGGTGCAGCCAAAAACATTCAGTACTTC. Translated: CASSQDSTSGGAAKNIQYF.

The chain links TRBV6-5 to TRBJ1-5, with D maybe TRBD1 (5 bases). The V end was cut by 0 bases, the J end by 2 bases, with 5 bases between. CDR1 and CDR2 from the germline V gene are MNHEY and SVGAGI. The CDR3 sequence is 14 residues long. CDR3 DNA: TGTGCCAGCAGTTACTCAGGGGGCAATCAGCCCCAGCATTTT. Amino acids: CASSYSGGNQPQHF.

The chain employs TRBV7-9 and TRBJ1-1, with unresolved D. The CDR3 is made up of 13 amino acids. The germline V gene has CDR1 SEHNR and CDR2 FQNEAQ (reference sequence). The V gene lost 4 bases and the J gene lost 1 base, with 7 bases spanning the gap. CDR3 residues: CASSYSGNTEAFF. The CDR3 nucleotides read TGTGCCAGCAGCTATTCAGGGAACACTGAAGCTTTCTTT. Supplemented by reference TRBV7-9 and TRBJ1-1, the full variable domain reads DTGVSQNPRHKITKRGQNVTFRCDPISEHNRLYWYRQTLGQGPEFLTYFQNEAQLEKSRLLSDRFSAERPKGSFSTLEIQRTEQGDSAMYLCASSYSGNTEAFFGQGTRLTVV.

This chain connects TRBV7-7 to TRBJ2-5; TRBD2 aligns across 10 bases. With 5 bases clipped from V and 5 bases from J, the junction kept 5 bases outside the gene matches. CDR1 SSHAT and CDR2 FNYEAQ come from the germline V gene (reference sequence). The CDR3 spans 14 residues. The CDR3 DNA sequence: TGTGCCAGCAGCCATGGGACTAGCGCGGAGACCCAGTACTTC. Translation: CASSHGTSAETQYF.

The chain combines TRBV9 with TRBJ2-2; unclear D gene. V was pared by 0 bases and J by 4 bases, with 7 bases between. The V gene's germline CDR1 is SGDLS and CDR2 YYNGEE. The CDR3 is 14 residues long. The CDR3 bases are TGTGCCAGCAGCGTAGATGTTGGCACCGGGGAGCTGTTTTTT. Protein: CASSVDVGTGELFF.

Concerning this clone: The sample holds other DNA sequences that translate to the same CDR3. The V call is TRBV5-1, the J call TRBJ2-2; either TRBD1 or TRBD2 may supply D (5 bases each). V lost 4 bases and J lost 5, with 9 bases in between. This CDR3 region has 13 residues. Germline CDR1 and CDR2: SGHRS and YFSETQ. CDR3 protein: CASSRGDTGELFF. DNA for the CDR3: TGCGCCAGCAGCCGAGGGGATACCGGGGAGCTGTTTTTT.

This clone showed up just once. The rearrangement joins TRBV19 to TRBJ1-1; D not resolved. The CDR3 is made up of 14 amino acids. Trimming pared 3 bases from V and 3 bases from J, leaving 11 bases between. CDR1 LNHDA and CDR2 SQIVND come from the germline V gene (reference sequence). The CDR3 DNA reads as TGTGCCAGTAGTATCGCAGCGGTATACACTGAAGCTTTCTTT. Translated, it gives CASSIAAVYTEAFF.

The rearrangement joins TRBV5-1 to TRBJ2-1; D may be TRBD2 (5 bases). This CDR3 has 14 amino acids. Trimming removed 0 bases at V and 4 bases at J, with 8 bases between. Germline V gene data show CDR1 as SGHRS and CDR2 as YFSETQ. The CDR3 DNA is TGCGCCAGCAGCTTGGACCTAGCTTACAATGAGCAGTTCTTC. Its translation: CASSLDLAYNEQFF.

The rearrangement uses TRBV9 and TRBJ2-3, with TRBD2 identical over 12 bases. The CDR3 has 16 residues. V was clipped by 0 bases and J by 5 bases; unmatched bases: 4. CDR1 and CDR2 (germline): SGDLS, YYNGEE. The CDR3 coding sequence is TGTGCCAGCAGCGTAGGACTAGCGGGAGTCGGAGATACGCAGTATTTT. The encoded protein is CASSVGLAGVGDTQYF.

The chain couples TRBV7-2 to TRBJ2-3; possibly TRBD1 for D (5 bases). The CDR3 extends over 15 amino acids. Looked up from germline, CDR1 is SGHTA and CDR2 is FQGNSA. Deletions cut 1 base from V and 0 bases from J, with 8 bases between. The DNA of the CDR3 is TGTGCCAGCAGCTTAGGGGGCGTTAGCACAGATACGCAGTATTTT. Translating it yields CASSLGGVSTDTQYF.

The gene calls are TRBV7-8 and TRBJ1-3; TRBD1 might be the D (5 bases). CDR1 SGHVS and CDR2 FQNEAQ come from the germline V gene. Trimming took off 2 bases at V and 0 bases at J, with 20 bases between the two ends. There are 19 residues in the CDR3. CDR3 DNA: TGTGCCAGCAGCTTACGGTTCCCGGGCGGGGCTCCCTCTGGAAACACCATATATTTT. Its protein is CASSLRFPGGAPSGNTIYF.

The chain carries TRBV6-1 and TRBJ2-3; D is possibly TRBD2 (5 bases). The V end was cut by 6 bases, the J end by 8 bases, with 21 bases between. CDR1 is MNHNS, CDR2 SASEGT, per germline. The CDR3 spans 15 residues. CDR3 coding DNA: TGTGCCAGCAGGGCTACCCTATTAGCGCCGGGTACGCAGTATTTT. Translation gives CASRATLLAPGTQYF.

The chain links TRBV18 to TRBJ1-3; no clear D. CDR1 and CDR2 from the germline V gene are KGHSH and LQKENI. V gave up 0 bases and J gave up 4 bases, with 7 bases separating them. The CDR3 totals 14 residues. The CDR3 DNA follows: TGTGCCAGCTCACCACCGCCTTGGGGAAACACCATATATTTT. This encodes CASSPPPWGNTIYF.

This chain joins TRBV5-4 and TRBJ1-3; D call uncertain. Germline V gene sequence: CDR1 SGHNT, CDR2 YYREEE (reference sequence). V dropped 1 base and J dropped 5 bases, with 7 bases sitting between them. The CDR3 has 13 amino acids. CDR3 sequence: CASSLNKRNTIYF. The CDR3 DNA follows: TGTGCCAGCAGCTTGAACAAGAGAAACACCATATATTTT.

J is TRBJ2-3 and V is TRBV27, with D possibly being TRBD2 (6 bases). Germline V gene lookup returns CDR1 MNHEY and CDR2 SMNVEV (reference sequence). V dropped 1 base and J dropped 1 base, with 9 bases sitting between them. This CDR3 has 15 residues. The chain's CDR3 is CASSLWASGTDTQYF. CDR3 nucleotides: TGTGCCAGCAGTTTATGGGCTAGCGGCACAGATACGCAGTATTTT.

This clone was picked up one time. The CDR3 loop reads CASSPPTTYTYEQYF. The CDR3 bases are TGTGCCAGCTCACCACCGACGACGTACACCTACGAGCAGTACTTC. This sequence joins TRBV18 and TRBJ2-7, with D uncertain. Germline CDR1 reads KGHSH; CDR2 reads LQKENI. The V and J ends lost 0 bases and 2 bases respectively, with 11 bases between them. The CDR3 length is 15 residues.